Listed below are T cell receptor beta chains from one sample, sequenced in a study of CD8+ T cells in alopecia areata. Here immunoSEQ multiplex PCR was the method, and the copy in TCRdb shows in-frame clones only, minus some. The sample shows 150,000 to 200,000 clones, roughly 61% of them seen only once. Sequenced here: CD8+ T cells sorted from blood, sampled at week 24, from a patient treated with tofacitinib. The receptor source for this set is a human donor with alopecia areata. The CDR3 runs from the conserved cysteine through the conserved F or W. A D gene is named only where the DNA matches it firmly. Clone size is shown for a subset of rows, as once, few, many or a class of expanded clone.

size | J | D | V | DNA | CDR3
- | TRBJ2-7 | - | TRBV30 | TGTGCCTGGAGTGTGGATCGACACGAGCAGTACTTC | CAWSVDRHEQYF
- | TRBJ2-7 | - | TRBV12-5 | TGTGCTAGTCTAGGAGGGAGTATCTACGAGCAGTACTTC | CASLGGSIYEQYF
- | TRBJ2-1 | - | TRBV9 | TGTGCCAGCAGCGTAGAAAACAGGGACACCGATGAGCAGTTCTTC | CASSVENRDTDEQFF
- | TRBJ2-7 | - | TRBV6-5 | TGTGCCAGCAGTTATGGCACGTGGGGCGAGCAGTACTTC | CASSYGTWGEQYF
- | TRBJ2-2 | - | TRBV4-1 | TGCGCCAGCAGCCAAGAGGACAGCTACACCGGGGAGCTGTTTTTT | CASSQEDSYTGELFF
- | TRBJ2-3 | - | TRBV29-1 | TGCAGCGTTGAGCGCGGCGGGTCCGCAACGCAGTATTTT | CSVERGGSATQYF
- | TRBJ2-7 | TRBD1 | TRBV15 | TGTGCCACCAGCAGGGGACAGGGACTTCGATACGAGCAGTACTTC | CATSRGQGLRYEQYF
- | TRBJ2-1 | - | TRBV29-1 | TGCAGCGTTGATTTGAGGGTTTGGTACAATGAGCAGTTCTTC | CSVDLRVWYNEQFF
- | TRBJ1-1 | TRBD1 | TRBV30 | TGTGCCTGGAGTGTAAGGGGGCGGACTCCCCCTGAAGCTTTCTTT | CAWSVRGRTPPEAFF
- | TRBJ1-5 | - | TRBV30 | TGTGCCTGGAGCGAAAATAGCAATCAGCCCCAGCATTTT | CAWSENSNQPQHF
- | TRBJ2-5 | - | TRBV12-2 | TGTGCAAGTCGCTTCCGGGGGCGGGAGAGGGGGCCCGAGACCCAGTACTTC | CASRFRGRERGPETQYF
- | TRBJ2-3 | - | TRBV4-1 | TGCGCCAGCAGCCAACGTCAAGCAACCCAGGATACGCAGTATTTT | CASSQRQATQDTQYF
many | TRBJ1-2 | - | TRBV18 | TGTGCCAGCTCACCAGAAAAGGGAGGAACCTATGGCTACACCTTC | CASSPEKGGTYGYTF
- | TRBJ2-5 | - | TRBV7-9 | TGTGCCAGCAGGGGGGAGACCCAGTACTTC | CASRGETQYF
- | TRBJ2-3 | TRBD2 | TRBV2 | TGTGCCAGCAGTCTGACTAGCGGGGCACTAGATACGCAGTATTTT | CASSLTSGALDTQYF
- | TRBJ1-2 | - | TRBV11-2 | TGTGCCAGCAGCGCCGACAGTAGCTATGGCTACACCTTC | CASSADSSYGYTF
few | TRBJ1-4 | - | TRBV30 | TGTGCCGGATGGGTCCGGGAGTCAACTAATGAAAAACTGTTTTTT | CAGWVRESTNEKLFF
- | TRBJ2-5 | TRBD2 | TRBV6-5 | TGTGCCAGCAGTTACTCCGGGGGGAACCAAGAGACCCAGTACTTC | CASSYSGGNQETQYF
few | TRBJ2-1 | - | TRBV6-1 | TGTGCCAGCAGGGGATACAAAGGACCCAATGAGCAGTTCTTC | CASRGYKGPNEQFF
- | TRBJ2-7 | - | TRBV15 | TGTGCCACCAGCAGAGGCGCTCACCAGTCTGACGGGAAACCCGGGGAGCAGTACTTC | CATSRGAHQSDGKPGEQYF
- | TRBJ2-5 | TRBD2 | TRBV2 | TGTGCCAGCAGAAGAGGACTAGCACGGGGGGGGGCCCAGTACTTC | CASRRGLARGGAQYF
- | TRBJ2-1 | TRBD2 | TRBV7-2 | TGTGCCAGCAGCTTATTCGGGGGGGCCGATGAGCAGTTCTTC | CASSLFGGADEQFF
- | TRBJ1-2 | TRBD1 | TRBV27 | TGTGCCAGCACTCCGGGACAGGGGATTCTTAACTATGGCTACACCTTC | CASTPGQGILNYGYTF
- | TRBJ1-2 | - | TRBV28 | TGTGCCAGCACCCTATGGGGACGGTCCTATGGCTACACCTTC | CASTLWGRSYGYTF
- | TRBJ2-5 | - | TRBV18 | TGTGCCAGCTCACCGGGACACAACCAAGAGACCCAGTACTTC | CASSPGHNQETQYF
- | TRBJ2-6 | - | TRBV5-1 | TGCGCCAGCAGCTTGGCCGAAGTCCCCTCTGGGGCCAACGTCCTGACTTTC | CASSLAEVPSGANVLTF
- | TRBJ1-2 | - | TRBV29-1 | TGCAGCGTTGAAACGGGGGAATCCTATGGCTACACCTTC | CSVETGESYGYTF
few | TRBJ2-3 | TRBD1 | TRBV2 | TGTGCCAGCAGTGGGACAGGGGGCTCTACTGATACGCAGTATTTT | CASSGTGGSTDTQYF
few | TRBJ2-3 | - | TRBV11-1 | TGTGCCAGCAGTTTGGGACCGGGAGATACGCAGTATTTT | CASSLGPGDTQYF
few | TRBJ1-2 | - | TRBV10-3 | TGTGCCATCACGGGGAGGCAGGGTGGTCCTGACTATGGCTACACCTTC | CAITGRQGGPDYGYTF
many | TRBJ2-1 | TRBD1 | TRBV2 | TGTGCCAGCAGGCGACAGGGGTCGTACGGTGAGCAGTTCTTC | CASRRQGSYGEQFF
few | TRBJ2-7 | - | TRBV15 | TGTGCCACCAGCAGCCCCGACCAGGGCGACGAGCAGTACTTC | CATSSPDQGDEQYF
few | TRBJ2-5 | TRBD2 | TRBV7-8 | TGTGCCAGCAGGACTAGCGGGGGGGTGATAAAAGAGACCCAGTACTTC | CASRTSGGVIKETQYF
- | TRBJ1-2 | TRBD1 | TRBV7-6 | TGTGCCAGCAGCTTAGCGGACAGGGCGGGACATGGCTACACCTTC | CASSLADRAGHGYTF
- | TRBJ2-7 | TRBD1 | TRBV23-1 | TGCGCCAGCGTCTCGACAGGGTGTGCCGCGGAGCAGTACTTC | CASVSTGCAAEQYF
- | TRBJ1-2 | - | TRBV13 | TGTGCCAGCAGCTCCGTCGGTAGCGGTGGCTACACCTTC | CASSSVGSGGYTF
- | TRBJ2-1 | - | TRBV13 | TGTGCCAGCAGCTTAGTAAACAATGAGCAGTTCTTC | CASSLVNNEQFF
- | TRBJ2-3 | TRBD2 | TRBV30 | TGTGCCTGGAGTTCCCGACTAGCGATGAGCACAGATACGCAGTATTTT | CAWSSRLAMSTDTQYF
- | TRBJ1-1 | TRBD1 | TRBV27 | TGTGCCAGCGGACGACAGGGCACTGAAGCTTTCTTT | CASGRQGTEAFF
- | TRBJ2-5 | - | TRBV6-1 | TGTGCCAGCTACCGTTGGTGGGAGACCCAGTACTTC | CASYRWWETQYF
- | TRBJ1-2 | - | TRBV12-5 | TGTGCTAGTGGTCCCCCAGGGGAATACGGCTACACCTTC | CASGPPGEYGYTF
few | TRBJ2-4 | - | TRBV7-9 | TGTGCCAGCAGCTTAGCGGGGGCAGCCATTCAGTACTTC | CASSLAGAAIQYF
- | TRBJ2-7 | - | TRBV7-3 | TGTGCCAGCAGCTTTTCCGGGCCCCCGAACCACGAGCAGTACTTC | CASSFSGPPNHEQYF